The T cell receptor beta chain under discussion was sequenced for a study of blood T cell repertoires in COVID-19. This clone appeared a single time. Germline assignment: CDR1 SGHTA and CDR2 FQGNSA. The CDR3 consists of 11 residues. V lost 2 bases and J lost 7, with 6 bases in between. Generated by immunoSEQ multiplex PCR, the TCRdb table keeps only in-frame clones and is missing some. The sample shows 260,000 or so clones, 88% of them seen only once. This chain links TRBV7-2 with TRBJ2-7, with a tentative D call TRBD2 (6 bases). Sequenced material: peripheral blood. The origin of this receptor is a human donor in a cohort sampled during active COVID-19. The CDR3 bases are TGTGCCAGCAGCTTAAGCGGGGAGCAGTACTTC. It yields the protein CASSLSGEQYF.